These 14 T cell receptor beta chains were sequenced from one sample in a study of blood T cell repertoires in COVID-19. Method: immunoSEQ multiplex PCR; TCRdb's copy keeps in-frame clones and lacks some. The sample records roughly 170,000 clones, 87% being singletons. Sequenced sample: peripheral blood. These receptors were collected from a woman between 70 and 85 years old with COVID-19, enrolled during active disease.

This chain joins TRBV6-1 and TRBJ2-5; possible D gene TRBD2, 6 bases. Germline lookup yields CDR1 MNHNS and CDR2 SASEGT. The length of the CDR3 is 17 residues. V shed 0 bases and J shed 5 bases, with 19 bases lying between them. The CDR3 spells CASSEARGSLVGETQYF. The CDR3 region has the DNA TGTGCCAGCAGTGAAGCGCGGGGCAGCCTCGTAGGGGAGACCCAGTACTTC.

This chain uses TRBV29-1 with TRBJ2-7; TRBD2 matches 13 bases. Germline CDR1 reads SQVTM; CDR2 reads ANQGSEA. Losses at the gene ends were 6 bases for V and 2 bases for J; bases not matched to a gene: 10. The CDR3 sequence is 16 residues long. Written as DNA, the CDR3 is TGCAGCGTACAAAATCCCGGGACTAGCGGGACCTACGAGCAGTACTTC. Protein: CSVQNPGTSGTYEQYF.

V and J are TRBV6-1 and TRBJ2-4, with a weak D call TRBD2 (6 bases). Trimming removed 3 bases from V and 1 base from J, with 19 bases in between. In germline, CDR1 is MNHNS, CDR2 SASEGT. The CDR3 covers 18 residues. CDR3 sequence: CASSDPFAPGVAKNIQYF. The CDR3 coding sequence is TGTGCCAGCAGTGACCCGTTTGCTCCGGGAGTGGCCAAAAACATTCAGTACTTC.

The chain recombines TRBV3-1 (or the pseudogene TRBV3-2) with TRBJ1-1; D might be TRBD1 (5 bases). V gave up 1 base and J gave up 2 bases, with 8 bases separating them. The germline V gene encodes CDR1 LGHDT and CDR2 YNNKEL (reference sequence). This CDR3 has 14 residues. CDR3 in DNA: TGTGCCAGCAGCCAAGTGGGGCCAAACACTGAAGCTTTCTTT. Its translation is CASSQVGPNTEAFF.

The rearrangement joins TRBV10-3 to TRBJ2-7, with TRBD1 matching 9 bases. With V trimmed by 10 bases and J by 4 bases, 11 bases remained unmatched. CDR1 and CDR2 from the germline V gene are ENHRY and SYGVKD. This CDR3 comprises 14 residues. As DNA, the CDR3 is TGTGCCAGCGGAAGGGGACAGGGTATTTACGAGCAGTACTTC. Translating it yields CASGRGQGIYEQYF.

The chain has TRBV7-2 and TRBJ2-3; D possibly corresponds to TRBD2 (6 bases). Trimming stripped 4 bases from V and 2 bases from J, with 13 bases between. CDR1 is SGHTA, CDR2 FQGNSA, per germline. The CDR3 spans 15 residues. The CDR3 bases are TGTGCCAGCAGCTCCTGGGGAGGCAACACAGATACGCAGTATTTT. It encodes CASSSWGGNTDTQYF.

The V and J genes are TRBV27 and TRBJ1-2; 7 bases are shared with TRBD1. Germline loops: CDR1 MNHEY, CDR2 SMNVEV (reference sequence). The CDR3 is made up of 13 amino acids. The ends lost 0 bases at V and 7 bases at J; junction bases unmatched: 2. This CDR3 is CASSLSQGTGYTF. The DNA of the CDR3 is TGTGCCAGCAGTTTATCACAGGGGACTGGCTACACCTTC.

CDR3 region: CATSGTSVSYEQYF. CDR3 nucleotide sequence: TGTGCCACCAGCGGAACTAGCGTAAGCTACGAGCAGTACTTC. The genes are TRBV15 and TRBJ2-7, with 7 bases matching TRBD2. V was pared by 5 bases and J by 3 bases, with 7 bases of the junction left unmatched. Germline V gene sequence: CDR1 LNHNV, CDR2 YYDKDF (reference sequence). This CDR3 has 14 amino acids.

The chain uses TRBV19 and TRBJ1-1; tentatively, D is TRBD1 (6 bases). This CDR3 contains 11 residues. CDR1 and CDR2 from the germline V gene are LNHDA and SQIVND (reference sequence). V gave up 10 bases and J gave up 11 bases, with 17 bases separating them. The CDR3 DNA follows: TGTGCCACCTTAAGGGGGACATCGGCTTTCTTT. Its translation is CATLRGTSAFF.

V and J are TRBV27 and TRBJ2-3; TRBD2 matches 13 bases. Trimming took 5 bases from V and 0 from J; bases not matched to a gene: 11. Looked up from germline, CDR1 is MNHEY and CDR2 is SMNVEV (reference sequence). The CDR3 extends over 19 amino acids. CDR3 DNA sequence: TGTGCCAGCAGTCTGCAACGAGGGACTAGCGGGATTAGCACAGATACGCAGTATTTT. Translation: CASSLQRGTSGISTDTQYF.

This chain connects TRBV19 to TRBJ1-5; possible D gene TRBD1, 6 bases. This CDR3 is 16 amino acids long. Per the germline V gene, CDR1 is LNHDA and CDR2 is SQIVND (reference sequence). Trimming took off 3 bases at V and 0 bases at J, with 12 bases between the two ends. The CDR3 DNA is TGTGCCAGTAGTATTTCAGGGGCGTATAGCAATCAGCCCCAGCATTTT. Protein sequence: CASSISGAYSNQPQHF.

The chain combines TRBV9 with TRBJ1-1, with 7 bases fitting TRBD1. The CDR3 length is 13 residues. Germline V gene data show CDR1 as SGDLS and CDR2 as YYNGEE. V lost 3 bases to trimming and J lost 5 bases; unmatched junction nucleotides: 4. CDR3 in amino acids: CASSETGRTEAFF. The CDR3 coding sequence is TGTGCCAGCAGCGAGACAGGGAGGACTGAAGCTTTCTTT.

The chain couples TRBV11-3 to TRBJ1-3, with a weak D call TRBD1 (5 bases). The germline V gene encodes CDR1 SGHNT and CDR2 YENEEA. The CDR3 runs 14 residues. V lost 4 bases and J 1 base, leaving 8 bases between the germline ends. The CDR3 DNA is TGTGCCAGCAGCTCCAGGGTGTCTGGAAACACCATATATTTT. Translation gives CASSSRVSGNTIYF. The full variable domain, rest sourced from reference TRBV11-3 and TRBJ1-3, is EAGVVQSPRYKIIEKKQPVAFWCNPISGHNTLYWYLQNLGQGPELLIRYENEEAVDDSQLPKDRFSAERLKGVDSTLKIQPAELGDSAVYLCASSSRVSGNTIYFGEGSWLTVV.

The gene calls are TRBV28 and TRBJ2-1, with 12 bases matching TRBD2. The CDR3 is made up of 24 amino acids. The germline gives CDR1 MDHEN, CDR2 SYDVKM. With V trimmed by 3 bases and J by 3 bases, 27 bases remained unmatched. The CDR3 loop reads CASSLHYPPRLAGTSGFNYNEQFF. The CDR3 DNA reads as TGTGCCAGCAGTTTGCACTACCCCCCTCGCCTCGCCGGGACTAGCGGGTTCAACTACAATGAGCAGTTCTTC.